This entry is about one TCR beta chain. This clonotype has ten or more counts. The target of this receptor is not known. Base qualities are missing; no much larger clone stands one base away. This sample is part of a study of spatial heterogeneity in lung cancer (dated by TCRdb to the late 2010s). For context, the study as a whole: More beta-chain than alpha-chain transcripts were consistently detected, likely reflecting higher beta-chain transcript abundance. In the raw uncorrected reads, each unique combination of TCR and UMI appeared on average more than ten times. In non-small cell lung cancer, the study quantitatively compared TCR alpha and beta repertoires across several tumor regions, matched nontumor lung, and blood. Nonsynonymous mutation counts, determined by whole-exome sequencing of tumor tissue, were related to TCR repertoire features. Both alpha and beta chains were TCR-sequenced in samples taken at surgery, namely 220 tumor regions, under 80 matched nontumor lung samples and 50 to 60 PBMC samples.

Read against the paper, the sample's time point label means: sample taken at primary tumor resection. Donors were some 78 patients with early-stage, untreated non-small cell lung cancer from the lung TRACERx cohort. Whole RNA extracted from tumor and nontumor lung tissue, or from cryopreserved PBMC samples, was used for TCR sequencing without cell sorting. A patient was chosen for TCR sequencing only when enough RNA was available from at least two tumor regions. V gives up 4 bases and J gives up 8 bases, and the segment between their germline ends measures 8 bases. From the cysteine through the phenylalanine, the CDR3 covers 12 amino acids. Only CDR3 DNA remains: 36 bases, in frame from the first base. Via the germline V gene, CDR1 is SGHTA and CDR2 FQGNSA. Libraries were constructed by 5' RACE. The data were produced on a NextSeq 500. To allow correction of PCR and sequencing errors, the TCR library protocol tagged every TCR cDNA molecule with a unique molecular identifier. On the authors' methods: TCR identification, UMI-based error correction and CDR3 extraction were all carried out with Decombinator tools. TCRs above a frequency of 2 per 1,000, corresponding to the top 1% of the tumor frequency distribution, were defined as expanded. Renyi diversity was calculated using the R vegan package after each repertoire was subsampled 100 times to 5,000 TCRs. CDR3 similarity networks were built from amino acid triplet string-kernel similarity, with CDR3s being connected when pairwise similarity was above 0.82. TCRdb passed the public sequencing reads through fastp at Q25 and MiXCR, retaining productive beta sequences. For every CDR3 protein sequence, its rows merge into one entry that carries the most common genes and DNA. TCRdb, not the authors, supplied the V and J calls. Present in this sample are 20,000 to 30,000 distinct CDR3 sequences, around 4.7% of which were seen just once. Around 5.5% of the sample lies in the top ten.

Overall study results and their limits: Ubiquitous expanded tumor TCRs showed up in blood more often at tumor resection than at routine follow-up. Additional single-cell paired TCR alpha and beta sequencing was considered necessary to confirm, at a functional level, the hypothesis that regional TCRs recognize regional mutations.

The sequence came from a male donor with early-stage non-small cell lung cancer. The sample here was PBMCs, taken at surgery. The sequence joins TRBV7-2 to TRBJ1-4; the D segment could be TRBD1, given 5 matching bases. The CDR3 corresponds to CASSSRGEKLFF. DNA sequence: TGTGCCAGCAGCTCCCGGGGCGAAAAACTGTTTTTT.